The text below deals with one TCR beta chain. The sample belongs to a study of control samples from healthy donors and cancer patients. The assay was immunoSEQ multiplex PCR, and TCRdb's table has in-frame clones only and misses some. The sample has roughly 180,000 clones; approximately 91% are singletons. The CDR3 totals 17 residues. Germline V CDR1 and CDR2: SNHLY, FYNNEI. The V gene end was trimmed by 6 bases and the J gene end by 1 base; junction bases not matched to a gene: 13. This TCR derives from a woman aged 40 to 50 in good health. What was sequenced was blood. This chain uses TRBV2 with TRBJ1-2; 8 bases map to TRBD1. The CDR3 here is CASSAGQGVANNYGYTF. CDR3 sequence (DNA): TGTGCCAGCAGCGCCGGACAGGGAGTCGCCAATAACTATGGCTACACCTTC.